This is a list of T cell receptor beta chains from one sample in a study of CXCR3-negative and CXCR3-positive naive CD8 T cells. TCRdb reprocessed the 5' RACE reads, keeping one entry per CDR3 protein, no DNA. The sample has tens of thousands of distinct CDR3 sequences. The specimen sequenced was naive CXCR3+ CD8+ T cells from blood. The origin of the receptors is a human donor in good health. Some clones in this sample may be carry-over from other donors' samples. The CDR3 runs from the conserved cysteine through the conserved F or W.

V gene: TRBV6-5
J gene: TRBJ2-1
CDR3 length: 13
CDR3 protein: CASGLYVNNEQFF

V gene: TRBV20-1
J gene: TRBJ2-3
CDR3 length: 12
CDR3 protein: CSAGTGSYTQYF

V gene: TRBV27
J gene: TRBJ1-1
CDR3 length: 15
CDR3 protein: CASSLYFGANTEAFF

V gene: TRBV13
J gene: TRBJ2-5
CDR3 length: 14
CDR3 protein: CASSSGWGGETQYF

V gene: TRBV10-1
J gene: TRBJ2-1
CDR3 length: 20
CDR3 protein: CASSGGLAGVYFSSYNEQFF

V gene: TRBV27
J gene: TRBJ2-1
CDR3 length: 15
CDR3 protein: CASSHSGGGYNEQFF

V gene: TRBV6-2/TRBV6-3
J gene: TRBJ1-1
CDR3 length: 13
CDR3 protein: CASRSNYNTEAFF

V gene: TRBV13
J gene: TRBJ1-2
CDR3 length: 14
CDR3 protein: CASSETGGVGGYTF

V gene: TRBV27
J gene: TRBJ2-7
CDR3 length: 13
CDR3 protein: CASSLATNYEQYF

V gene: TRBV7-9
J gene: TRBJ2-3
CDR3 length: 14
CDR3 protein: CASSSQASTDTQYF

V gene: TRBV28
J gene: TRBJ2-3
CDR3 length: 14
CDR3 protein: CASSARLSGDTQYF

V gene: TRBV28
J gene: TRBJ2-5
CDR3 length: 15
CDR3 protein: CASSLGGGFQETQYF

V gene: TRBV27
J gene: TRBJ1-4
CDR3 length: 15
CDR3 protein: CASSSLPTDREKLFF

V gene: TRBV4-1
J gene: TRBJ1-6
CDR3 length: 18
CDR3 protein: CASSQDLSPGSYNSPLHF

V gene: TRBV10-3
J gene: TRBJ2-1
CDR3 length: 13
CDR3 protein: CAISEQDQHEQFF

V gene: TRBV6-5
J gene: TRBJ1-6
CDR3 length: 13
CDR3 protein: CASSYDSGSPLHF

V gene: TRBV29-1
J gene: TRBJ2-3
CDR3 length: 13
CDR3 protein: CSVLAGSTDTQYF

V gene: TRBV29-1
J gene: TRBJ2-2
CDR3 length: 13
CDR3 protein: CSASGADTGELFF

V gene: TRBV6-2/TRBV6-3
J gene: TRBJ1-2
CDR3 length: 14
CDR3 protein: CASSTGGFYYGYTF

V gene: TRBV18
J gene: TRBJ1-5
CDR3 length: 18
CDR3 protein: CASSRNTGILDANQPQHF

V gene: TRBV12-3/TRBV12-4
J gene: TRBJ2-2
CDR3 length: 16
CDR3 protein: CASSLATTGRVGELFF

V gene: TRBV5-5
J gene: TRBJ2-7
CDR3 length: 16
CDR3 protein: CASSQFDRDISYEQYF

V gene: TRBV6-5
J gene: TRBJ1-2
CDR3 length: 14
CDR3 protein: CAGSYAGGNYGYTF

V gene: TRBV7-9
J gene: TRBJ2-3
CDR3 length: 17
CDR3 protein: CASSPQLGGGSTDTQYF

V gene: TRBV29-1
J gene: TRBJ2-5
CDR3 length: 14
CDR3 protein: CSAADRDSQETQYF

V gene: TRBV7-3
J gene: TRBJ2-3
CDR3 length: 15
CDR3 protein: CASSLGGEGPDTQYF

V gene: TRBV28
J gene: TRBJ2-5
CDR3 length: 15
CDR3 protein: CASSSPEEGQETQYF

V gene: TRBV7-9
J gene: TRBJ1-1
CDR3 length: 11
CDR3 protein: CASSLTGEAFF

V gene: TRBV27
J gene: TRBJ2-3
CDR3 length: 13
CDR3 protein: CASSTWITDTQYF

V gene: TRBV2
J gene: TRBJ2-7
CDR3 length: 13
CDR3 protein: CASSEADSYEQYF

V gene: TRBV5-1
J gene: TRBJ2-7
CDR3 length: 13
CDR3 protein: CASRKEGSYEQYF

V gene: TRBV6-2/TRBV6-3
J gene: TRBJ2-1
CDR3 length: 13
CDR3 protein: CASSSYTGREQFF

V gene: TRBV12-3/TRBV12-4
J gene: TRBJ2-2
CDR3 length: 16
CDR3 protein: CASRAGTSGKTGELFF